One and the same sample provided the 28 T cell receptor beta chains below, sequenced in a study of T cell repertoires in cytomegalovirus infection. TCRdb reprocessed the reads via MiXCR and lists one record per CDR3 protein. The repertoire holds 150,000 to 200,000 distinct CDR3 sequences, with roughly 20% as singletons. The specimen was PBMCs. The receptors were gathered from a human donor in good health (CMV status not recorded). Some clones in this sample may be carry-over from other donors' samples.

The V call is TRBV11-2, the J call TRBJ2-3; TRBD1 is a possible D gene (5 bases). The V end lost 1 base, the J end lost 5 bases, and 19 bases lay between the germline ends. CDR1 is SGHAT and CDR2 is FQNNGV in the germline V gene. The CDR3 totals 17 residues. The CDR3 nucleotides read TGTGCCAGCAGCTTAGTGGGGCGCCGCAGCGAAGGAGATACGCAGTATTTT. This encodes CASSLVGRRSEGDTQYF.

V is TRBV12-5 and J is TRBJ2-1; a possible D gene is TRBD2 (6 bases). Germline CDR1 LGHNT, CDR2 FRNRAP. V was pared by 4 bases and J by 7 bases, with 14 bases between. This CDR3 spans 14 amino acids. CDR3 protein: CASGSSGRQNEQFF. CDR3 sequence (DNA): TGTGCTAGTGGTTCGAGCGGGCGCCAGAATGAGCAGTTCTTC.

The rearrangement uses TRBV11-2 and TRBJ1-2; 11 bases agree with TRBD1. CDR3 length: 15 amino acids. Germline V gives CDR1 SGHAT, CDR2 FQNNGV. The V and J ends lost 4 bases and 4 bases, in that order; junction bases with no gene match: 5. The DNA of the CDR3 is TGTGCCAGCAGCTCTCGGGGGACAGGGGGCTATGGCTACACCTTC. It codes for CASSSRGTGGYGYTF. The entire variable domain, with the rest obtained from reference TRBV11-2 and TRBJ1-2, is as follows: EAGVAQSPRYKIIEKRQSVAFWCNPISGHATLYWYQQILGQGPKLLIQFQNNGVVDDSQLPKDRFSAERLKGVDSTLKIQPAKLEDSAVYLCASSSRGTGGYGYTFGSGTRLTVV.

This clonotype was seen ten or more times. This rearrangement joins TRBV12-3 or TRBV12-4 to TRBJ2-2, with 11 bases identical to TRBD2. The CDR3 spans 15 residues. V lost 6 bases, J lost 5 bases, and 5 bases stayed unmatched. CDR3 nucleotides: TGTGCCAGCAGAGTAGCGGGAGGGCGAACCGGGGAGCTGTTTTTT. Its translation is CASRVAGGRTGELFF.

The chain uses TRBV12-3 or TRBV12-4 and TRBJ1-5, with D unclear. V dropped 5 bases and J dropped 8 bases, with 10 bases sitting between them. The length of the CDR3 is 12 residues. CDR3 amino acids: CASSRVDKPQHF. In DNA form, the CDR3 reads TGTGCCAGCAGTCGGGTCGATAAGCCCCAGCATTTT.

This clonotype has a count of ten or more. This chain connects TRBV4-3 to TRBJ1-2, with 8 bases identical to TRBD1. V was clipped by 2 bases and J by 4 bases; unmatched bases: 9. Per the germline V gene, CDR1 is LGHNA and CDR2 is YSLEER. The CDR3 sequence is 16 residues long. The CDR3 protein is CASSQNTGTGAYGYTF. In DNA form, the CDR3 reads TGCGCCAGCAGCCAAAATACAGGGACAGGCGCCTATGGCTACACCTTC.

V and J are TRBV2 and TRBJ1-2; D is undetermined. This CDR3 region has 12 residues. Germline V lookup: CDR1 SNHLY, CDR2 FYNNEI. The V end was cut by 11 bases, the J end by 8 bases, with 18 bases between. The CDR3 DNA sequence: TGTGCCGGCTCCCTTTCGGCGGCCGGCTACACCTTC. Translated: CAGSLSAAGYTF.

The genes are TRBV19 and TRBJ2-7; tentative D call: TRBD2 (6 bases). Germline lookup yields CDR1 LNHDA and CDR2 SQIVND (reference sequence). CDR3 length equals 15 residues. The V end lost 5 bases, the J end lost 0 bases, and 14 bases lay between the germline ends. The CDR3 coding sequence is TGTGCCAGTAGTCTATCTAGCGCCAGCTCCTACGAGCAGTACTTC. This gives the protein CASSLSSASSYEQYF.

The V and J genes are TRBV2 and TRBJ2-2; 7 positions match TRBD1. CDR1 is SNHLY, CDR2 FYNNEI, per germline. This CDR3 is built from 16 residues. V lost 5 bases to trimming and J lost 1 base; unmatched junction nucleotides: 7. The CDR3 nucleotides read TGTGCCAGCAGTCAACAGGGGATTATGAACACCGGGGAGCTGTTTTTT. Translating it yields CASSQQGIMNTGELFF.

The sample holds one count of this clonotype. With a much larger clone just one base away, this may be a read error. The V and J genes are TRBV25-1 and TRBJ1-1, with D unresolved. Looked up from germline, CDR1 is MGHDK and CDR2 is SYGVNS. CDR3 size: 10 residues. The CDR3 DNA reads as TGTGCCAGCAGTGAGGGTCGGGCTCTCTTT. Protein sequence: CASSEGRALF.

This chain links TRBV19 with TRBJ2-1; the D is unclear. V lost 3 bases and J 0 bases, leaving 9 bases between the germline ends. The V gene's germline CDR1 is LNHDA and CDR2 SQIVND (reference sequence). The CDR3 sequence is 15 residues long. CDR3 in amino acids: CASSMGGSSYNEQFF. The CDR3 coding sequence is TGTGCCAGTAGTATGGGCGGTAGCTCCTACAATGAGCAGTTCTTC.

This clonotype has just a few counts. V gene TRBV7-3 combines with J gene TRBJ2-1; 7 positions match TRBD1. The V and J ends lost 6 bases and 5 bases, in that order; junction bases with no gene match: 19. The CDR3 is 18 residues long. Per the germline V gene, CDR1 is SGHTA and CDR2 is FQGTGA. CDR3 residues: CASSSKGASGTVHNEQFF. The CDR3 nucleotides are TGTGCCAGCAGTTCCAAGGGGGCTAGTGGGACGGTCCACAATGAGCAGTTCTTC.

There are many counts of this clonotype. The chain has TRBV11-3 and TRBJ1-1; no firm D call. This CDR3 is built from 15 residues. Trimming took 1 base from V and 1 from J, leaving 10 bases between them. Germline values: CDR1 SGHNT, CDR2 YENEEA. DNA of the CDR3: TGTGCCAGCAGCTTAGGCCTCCAAGGGAACACTGAAGCTTTCTTT. As protein: CASSLGLQGNTEAFF.

This clonotype turned up a few times. This rearrangement joins TRBV6-1 to TRBJ1-1, with D unresolved. Looked up from germline, CDR1 is MNHNS and CDR2 is SASEGT. V lost 7 bases and J lost 1, with 10 bases in between. The CDR3 extends over 13 amino acids. This CDR3 reads CASTERKNTEAFF. In nucleotides, the CDR3 is TGTGCCAGCACCGAAAGGAAGAACACTGAAGCTTTCTTT.

The rearrangement joins TRBV7-2 to TRBJ1-2; TRBD1 agrees at 11 bases. The V and J ends lost 5 bases and 5 bases, in that order; junction bases with no gene match: 4. Germline-derived CDR1 and CDR2 are SGHTA and FQGNSA. The CDR3 has 14 residues. The CDR3 sequence is CASSPGDRGYGYTF. Here the CDR3 DNA reads TGTGCCAGCAGCCCCGGGGACAGGGGGTATGGCTACACCTTC. The full variable domain, with the rest looked up from reference TRBV7-2 and TRBJ1-2, is GAGVSQSPSNKVTEKGKDVELRCDPISGHTALYWYRQSLGQGLEFLIYFQGNSAPDKSGLPSDRFSAERTGGSVSTLTIQRTQQEDSAVYLCASSPGDRGYGYTFGSGTRLTVV.

This clonotype has just a few counts. V is TRBV11-3 and J is TRBJ2-2; D is unclear. The V end was cut by 5 bases, the J end by 6 bases, with 10 bases between. Germline V gene data show CDR1 as SGHNT and CDR2 as YENEEA. CDR3 length: 13 amino acids. The DNA for the CDR3 is TGTGCCAGCAGCCCAAGACCCGCCGGGGAGCTGTTTTTT. This encodes CASSPRPAGELFF.

Ten or more counts support this clonotype. The CDR3 is CASSLRHPEQYF. The CDR3 DNA follows: TGTGCCAGCAGCTTACGGCACCCCGAGCAGTACTTC. The chain is built from TRBV7-4 and TRBJ2-7; D not certain. Germline CDR1 SGHVT, CDR2 SQSDAQ. CDR3 size: 12 residues. The germline V and J ends were trimmed by 2 bases and 6 bases, with 8 bases remaining between them.

This clonotype was observed a few times. The chain employs TRBV5-1 and TRBJ1-1; 8 nucleotides agree with TRBD1. The ends lost 5 bases at V and 9 bases at J; junction bases unmatched: 12. Looked up from germline, CDR1 is SGHRS and CDR2 is YFSETQ. The CDR3 is 14 residues long. CDR3 sequence reads: CASSPGGRAIKAFF. The CDR3 coding sequence is TGCGCCAGCAGTCCAGGGGGCCGGGCAATAAAAGCTTTCTTT.

This clonotype was seen a handful of times. V gene TRBV12-3 or TRBV12-4 combines with J gene TRBJ2-7; 7 bases fit TRBD1. This CDR3 region has 13 residues. J lost 4 bases, V lost 4 bases, and 4 bases had no gene match. Here the CDR3 DNA reads TGTGCCAGCAGTTCGCGACAGGGTTACGAGCAGTACTTC. Residues: CASSSRQGYEQYF.

This clonotype was picked up a small number of times. The rearrangement uses TRBV7-6 and TRBJ1-3, with unresolved D. Per germline, CDR1 SGHVS and CDR2 FNYEAQ. With 1 base removed from V and 2 bases from J, the gap between germline ends came to 12 bases. The CDR3 loop spans 16 amino acids. The CDR3 protein is CASSLGRTATGNTIYF. The CDR3 region has the DNA TGTGCCAGCAGCTTAGGACGGACGGCAACTGGAAACACCATATATTTT.

The chain couples TRBV9 to TRBJ2-1; TRBD1 agrees at 9 bases. The CDR3 covers 15 residues. Germline lookup yields CDR1 SGDLS and CDR2 YYNGEE. The V segment lost 4 bases and the J segment 4 bases; nucleotides outside the gene matches: 6. The CDR3 protein is CASSTRDRAYNEQFF. CDR3 nucleotide sequence: TGTGCCAGCAGCACCCGGGACAGGGCGTACAATGAGCAGTTCTTC.

The V call is TRBV9, the J call TRBJ2-5; D perhaps matches TRBD1 (5 bases). Germline V gene sequence: CDR1 SGDLS, CDR2 YYNGEE. The CDR3 extends over 15 amino acids. With 0 bases removed from V and 1 base from J, the gap between germline ends came to 10 bases. Here the CDR3 DNA reads TGTGCCAGCAGCGTAGGAACAGGTGTCCAAGAGACCCAGTACTTC. Its protein is CASSVGTGVQETQYF.

This clonotype was seen ten or more times. The J gene is TRBJ2-2, the V gene TRBV12-3 or TRBV12-4; tentatively, D is TRBD2 (6 bases). This CDR3 is 15 amino acids long. V lost 5 bases and J 6 bases, leaving 16 bases between the germline ends. CDR3 sequence: CASSTLPRDSGELFF. Here the CDR3 DNA reads TGTGCCAGCAGTACACTCCCTCGGGACTCCGGGGAGCTGTTTTTT.

A single count supports this clonotype. This may arise from a read error, as a much more abundant clone is one base away. The chain uses TRBV5-1 and TRBJ2-7, with TRBD2 matching over 12 bases. After removal of 4 bases from V and 2 bases from J, the junction contained 16 bases not matched to a gene. The CDR3 totals 19 residues. Per germline, CDR1 SGHRS and CDR2 YFSETQ. The CDR3 nucleotides read TGCGCCAGCAGCCGCGAACCGGGACTAGCGGGCCTCAAAACCTACGAGCAGTACTTC. It yields the protein CASSREPGLAGLKTYEQYF.

This clonotype came up many times. The V call is TRBV25-1, the J call TRBJ1-1; a possible D gene is TRBD1 (5 bases). The CDR3 is made up of 16 amino acids. Trimming stripped 4 bases from V and 5 bases from J, with 20 bases between. Per the germline V gene, CDR1 is MGHDK and CDR2 is SYGVNS. The CDR3, as DNA: TGTGCCAGCAGTGGCTTTTCCCCCACCGGGGGTACTGAAGCTTTCTTT. The encoded protein is CASSGFSPTGGTEAFF.

This sequence joins TRBV7-3 and TRBJ2-5; no firm D call. The CDR3 loop spans 13 amino acids. The V and J ends lost 2 bases and 7 bases respectively, with 11 bases between them. Germline lookup yields CDR1 SGHTA and CDR2 FQGTGA. CDR3 in DNA: TGTGCCAGCAGCTTAGGCGGACGGGTGACCCAGTACTTC. Translated: CASSLGGRVTQYF.

This clonotype was seen at least ten times. V and J are TRBV7-3 and TRBJ2-1; possibly TRBD2 for D (6 bases). CDR1 and CDR2 (germline): SGHTA, FQGTGA. V lost 4 bases to trimming and J lost 7 bases, with 17 bases between them. The length of the CDR3 is 15 residues. CDR3 DNA: TGTGCCAGCAGCTCTACTAGTCTCGGGACTAATGAGCAGTTCTTC. This sequence encodes CASSSTSLGTNEQFF.

This sequence joins TRBV4-1 and TRBJ1-4, with 7 bases fitting TRBD1. V lost 4 bases to trimming and J lost 4 bases; unmatched junction nucleotides: 3. CDR3 length: 14 residues. From germline, CDR1 is MGHRA and CDR2 YSYEKL. CDR3 DNA sequence: TGCGCCAGCAGCCCGGGACAGTATAATGAAAAACTGTTTTTT. Its translation is CASSPGQYNEKLFF.